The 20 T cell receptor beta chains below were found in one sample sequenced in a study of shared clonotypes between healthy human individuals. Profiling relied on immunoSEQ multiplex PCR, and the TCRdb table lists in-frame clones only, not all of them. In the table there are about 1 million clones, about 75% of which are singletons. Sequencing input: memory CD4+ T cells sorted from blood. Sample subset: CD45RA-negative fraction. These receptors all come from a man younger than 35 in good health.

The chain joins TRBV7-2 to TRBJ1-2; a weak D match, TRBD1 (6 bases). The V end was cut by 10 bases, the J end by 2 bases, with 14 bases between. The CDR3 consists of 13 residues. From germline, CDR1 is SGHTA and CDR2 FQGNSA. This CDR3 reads CATETGGNYGYTF. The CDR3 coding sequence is TGTGCCACAGAGACAGGAGGGAACTATGGCTACACCTTC.

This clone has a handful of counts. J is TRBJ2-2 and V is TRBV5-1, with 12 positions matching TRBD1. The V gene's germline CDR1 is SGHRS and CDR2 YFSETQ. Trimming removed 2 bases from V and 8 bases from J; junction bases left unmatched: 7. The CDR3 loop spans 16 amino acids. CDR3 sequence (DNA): TGCGCCAGCAGCTTTGTCCCGGGACAGGGGGCTGGGGAGCTGTTTTTT. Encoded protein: CASSFVPGQGAGELFF.

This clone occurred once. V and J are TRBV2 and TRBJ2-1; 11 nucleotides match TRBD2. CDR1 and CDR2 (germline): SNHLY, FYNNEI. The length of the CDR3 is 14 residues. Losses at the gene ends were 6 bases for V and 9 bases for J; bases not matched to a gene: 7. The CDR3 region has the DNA TGTGCCAGCAGAAAACTAGCGGGAGTAGGTGAGCAGTTCTTC. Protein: CASRKLAGVGEQFF.

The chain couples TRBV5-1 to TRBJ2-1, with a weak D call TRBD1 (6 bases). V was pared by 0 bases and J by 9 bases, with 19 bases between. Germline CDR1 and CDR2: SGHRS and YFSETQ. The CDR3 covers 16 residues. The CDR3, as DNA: TGCGCCAGCAGCTTGGCGGGGACATCCTCTTTCGCTGAGCAGTTCTTC. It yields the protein CASSLAGTSSFAEQFF.

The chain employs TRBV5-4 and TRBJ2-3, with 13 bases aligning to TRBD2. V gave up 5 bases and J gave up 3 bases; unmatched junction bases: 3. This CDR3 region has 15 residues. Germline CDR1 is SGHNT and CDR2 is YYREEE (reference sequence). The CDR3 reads CASSRTSGSTDTQYF. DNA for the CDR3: TGTGCCAGCAGTCGGACTAGCGGGAGTACAGATACGCAGTATTTT.

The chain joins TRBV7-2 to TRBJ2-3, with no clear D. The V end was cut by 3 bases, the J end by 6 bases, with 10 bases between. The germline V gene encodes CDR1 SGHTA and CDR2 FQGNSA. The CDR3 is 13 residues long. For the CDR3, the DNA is TGTGCCAGCAGCTTCGCCTCGTCCGATACGCAGTATTTT. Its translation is CASSFASSDTQYF. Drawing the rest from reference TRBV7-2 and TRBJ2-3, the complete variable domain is GAGVSQSPSNKVTEKGKDVELRCDPISGHTALYWYRQSLGQGLEFLIYFQGNSAPDKSGLPSDRFSAERTGGSVSTLTIQRTQQEDSAVYLCASSFASSDTQYFGPGTRLTVL.

CDR3 region: CASSLVATGSYEQYF. DNA of the CDR3: TGTGCCAGCAGCCTAGTGGCGACAGGGTCCTACGAGCAGTACTTC. V gene TRBV11-2 combines with J gene TRBJ2-5; 7 nucleotides match TRBD1. The DNA end is a closer match to TRBJ2-7, so the J assignment may be wrong. CDR1 SGHAT and CDR2 FQNNGV come from the germline V gene. This CDR3 comprises 15 residues.

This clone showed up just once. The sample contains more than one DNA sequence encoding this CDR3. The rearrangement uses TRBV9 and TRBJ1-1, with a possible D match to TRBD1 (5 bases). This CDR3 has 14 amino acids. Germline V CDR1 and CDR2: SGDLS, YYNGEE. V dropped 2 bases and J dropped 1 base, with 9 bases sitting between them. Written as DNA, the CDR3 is TGTGCCAGCAGCGTGACGGGGGGGAACACTGAAGCTTTCTTT. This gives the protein CASSVTGGNTEAFF.

CDR3 sequence reads: CASRNGVSGANVLTF. The CDR3 DNA reads TGTGCCAGTAGGAACGGAGTTTCTGGGGCCAACGTCCTGACTTTC. The rearrangement links TRBV19 to TRBJ2-6; D not resolved. Trimming took 6 bases from V and 1 from J, leaving 10 bases between them. Germline assignment: CDR1 LNHDA and CDR2 SQIVND (reference sequence). The CDR3 length is 15 residues.

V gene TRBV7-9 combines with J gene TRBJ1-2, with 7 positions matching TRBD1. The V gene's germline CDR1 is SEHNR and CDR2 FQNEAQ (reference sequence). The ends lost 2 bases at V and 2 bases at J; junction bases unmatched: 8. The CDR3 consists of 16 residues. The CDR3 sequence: CASSLTGDRLNYGYTF. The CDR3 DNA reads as TGTGCCAGCAGCTTAACGGGGGACAGATTAAACTATGGCTACACCTTC.

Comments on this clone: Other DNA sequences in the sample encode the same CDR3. This CDR3 reads CASSLDRTNEKLFF. For the CDR3, the DNA is TGTGCCAGCTCATTGGACAGGACCAACGAAAAACTGTTTTTT. The J gene is TRBJ1-4, the V gene TRBV18; 7 bases are a match to TRBD1. Trimming at V came to 5 bases and at J to 8 bases, leaving 8 bases not matched to a gene. Germline CDR1 reads KGHSH; CDR2 reads LQKENI. The CDR3 contains 14 residues. The full variable domain, with the rest looked up from reference TRBV18 and TRBJ1-4, is NAGVMQNPRHLVRRRGQEARLRCSPMKGHSHVYWYRQLPEEGLKFMVYLQKENIIDESGMPKERFSAEFPKEGPSILRIQQVVRGDSAAYFCASSLDRTNEKLFFGSGTQLSVL.

In DNA form, the CDR3 reads TGCGCCAGCAGCCAAGGAGGGTTCGAGCAGTACTTC. Its protein is CASSQGGFEQYF. V and J are TRBV4-1 and TRBJ2-7; D is perhaps TRBD2 (5 bases). The germline V and J ends were trimmed by 1 base and 6 bases, with 7 bases remaining between them. There are 12 residues in the CDR3. Germline V gene data show CDR1 as MGHRA and CDR2 as YSYEKL.

CDR3 DNA sequence: TGTGCCAGTAGTAATGGCGGCTATAGCAATCAGCCCCAGCATTTT. This encodes CASSNGGYSNQPQHF. This sequence joins TRBV19 and TRBJ1-5, with D uncertain. The V gene lost 4 bases and the J gene lost 0 bases, with 10 bases spanning the gap. There are 15 residues in the CDR3. Germline loops: CDR1 LNHDA, CDR2 SQIVND (reference sequence).

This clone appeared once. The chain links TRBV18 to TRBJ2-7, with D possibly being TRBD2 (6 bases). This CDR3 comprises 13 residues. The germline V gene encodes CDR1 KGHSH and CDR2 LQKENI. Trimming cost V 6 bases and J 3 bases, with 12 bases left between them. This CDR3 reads CASSGGGVYEQYF. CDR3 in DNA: TGTGCCAGCTCGGGCGGAGGGGTCTACGAGCAGTACTTC.

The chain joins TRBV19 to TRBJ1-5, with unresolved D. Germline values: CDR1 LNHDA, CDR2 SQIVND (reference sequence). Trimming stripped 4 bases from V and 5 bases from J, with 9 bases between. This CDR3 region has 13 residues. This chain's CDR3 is CASSNRPDQPQHF. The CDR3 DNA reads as TGTGCCAGTAGTAACAGACCGGATCAGCCCCAGCATTTT.

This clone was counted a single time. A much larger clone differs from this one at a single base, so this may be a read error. The CDR3 sequence is CASSTSQETQYF. The CDR3 region has the DNA TGCGCCAGCAGCACCTCCCAAGAGACCCAGTACTTC. This chain connects TRBV5-1 to TRBJ2-5, with no clear D. The V end lost 4 bases, the J end lost 1 base, and 5 bases lay between the germline ends. CDR1 is SGHRS and CDR2 is YFSETQ in the germline V gene. CDR3 length equals 12 residues.

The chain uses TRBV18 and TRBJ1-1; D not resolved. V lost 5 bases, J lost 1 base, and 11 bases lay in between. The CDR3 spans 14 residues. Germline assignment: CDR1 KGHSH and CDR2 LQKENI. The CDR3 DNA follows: TGTGCCAGCTCAACCTTCGAGGGGAACACTGAAGCTTTCTTT. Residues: CASSTFEGNTEAFF.

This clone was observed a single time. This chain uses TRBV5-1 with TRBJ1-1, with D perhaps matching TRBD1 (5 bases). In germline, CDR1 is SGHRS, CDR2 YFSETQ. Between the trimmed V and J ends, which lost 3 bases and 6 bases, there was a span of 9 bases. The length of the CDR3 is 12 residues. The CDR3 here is CASSSGVPEAFF. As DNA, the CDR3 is TGCGCCAGCAGCTCGGGGGTTCCTGAAGCTTTCTTT.

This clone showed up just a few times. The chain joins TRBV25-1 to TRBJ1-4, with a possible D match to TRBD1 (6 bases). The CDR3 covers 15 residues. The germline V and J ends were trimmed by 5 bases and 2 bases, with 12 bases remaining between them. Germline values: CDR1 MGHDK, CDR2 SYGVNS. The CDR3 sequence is CASSLQGMTNEKLFF. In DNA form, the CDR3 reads TGTGCCAGCAGTCTCCAGGGGATGACTAATGAAAAACTGTTTTTT. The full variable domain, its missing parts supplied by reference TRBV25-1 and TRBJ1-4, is EADIYQTPRYLVIGTGKKITLECSQTMGHDKMYWYQQDPGMELHLIHYSYGVNSTEKGDLSSESTVSRIRTEHFPLTLESARPSHTSQYLCASSLQGMTNEKLFFGSGTQLSVL.

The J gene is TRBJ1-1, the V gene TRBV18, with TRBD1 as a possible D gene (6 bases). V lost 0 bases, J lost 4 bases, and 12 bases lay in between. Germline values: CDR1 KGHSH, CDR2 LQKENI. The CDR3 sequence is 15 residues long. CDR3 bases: TGTGCCAGCTCACCACCACAGGGCGTTAGCACTGAAGCTTTCTTT. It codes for CASSPPQGVSTEAFF.